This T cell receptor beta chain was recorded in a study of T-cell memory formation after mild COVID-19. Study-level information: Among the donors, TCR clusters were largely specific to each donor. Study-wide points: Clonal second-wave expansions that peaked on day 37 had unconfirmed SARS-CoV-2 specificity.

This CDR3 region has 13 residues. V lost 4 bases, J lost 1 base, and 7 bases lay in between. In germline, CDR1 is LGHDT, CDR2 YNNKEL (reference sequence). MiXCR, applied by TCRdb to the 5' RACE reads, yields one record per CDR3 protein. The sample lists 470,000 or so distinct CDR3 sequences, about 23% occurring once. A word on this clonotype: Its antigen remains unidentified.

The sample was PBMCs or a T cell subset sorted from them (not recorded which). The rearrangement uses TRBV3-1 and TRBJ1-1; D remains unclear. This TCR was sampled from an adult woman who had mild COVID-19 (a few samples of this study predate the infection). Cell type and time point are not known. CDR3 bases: TGTGCCAGCAGCCCCGAGAGGAACACTGAAGCTTTCTTT. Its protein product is CASSPERNTEAFF.